This T cell receptor (beta chain) was obtained from a study of OX40 agonist ivuxolimab in advanced cancers. The germline V gene encodes CDR1 LNHDA and CDR2 SQIVND (reference sequence). V lost 5 bases, J lost 7 bases, and 20 bases lay in between. The CDR3 is 15 amino acids. Using immunoSEQ multiplex PCR, the repertoire was profiled, and TCRdb retains in-frame clones only, with some absent. The table includes roughly 70,000 clones, more than 80% detected once. This material consisted of CD4+ or CD8+ T cells sorted from blood, taken in a trial of the OX40 agonist ivuxolimab. The gene calls are TRBV19 and TRBJ1-1; D remains ambiguous. The clonotype was recovered from an adult with an advanced solid tumor such as melanoma, head and neck, liver or kidney cancer. CDR3 protein: CASSARRQFVGEAFF. The CDR3 coding sequence is TGTGCCAGTAGTGCTCGCAGGCAGTTCGTAGGTGAAGCTTTCTTT.